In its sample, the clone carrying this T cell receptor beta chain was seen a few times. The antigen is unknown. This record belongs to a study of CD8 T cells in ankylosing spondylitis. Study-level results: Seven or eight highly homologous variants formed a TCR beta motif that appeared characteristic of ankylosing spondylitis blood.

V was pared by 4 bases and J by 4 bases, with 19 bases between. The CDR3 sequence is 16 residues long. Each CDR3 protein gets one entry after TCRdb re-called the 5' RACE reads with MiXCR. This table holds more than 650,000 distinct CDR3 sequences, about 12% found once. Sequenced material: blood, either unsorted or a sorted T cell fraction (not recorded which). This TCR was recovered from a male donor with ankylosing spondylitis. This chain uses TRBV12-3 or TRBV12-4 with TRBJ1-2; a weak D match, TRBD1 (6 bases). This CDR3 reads CASSSFGQIASYGYTF. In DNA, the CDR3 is TGTGCCAGCAGTTCCTTCGGACAGATCGCCTCCTATGGCTACACCTTC.